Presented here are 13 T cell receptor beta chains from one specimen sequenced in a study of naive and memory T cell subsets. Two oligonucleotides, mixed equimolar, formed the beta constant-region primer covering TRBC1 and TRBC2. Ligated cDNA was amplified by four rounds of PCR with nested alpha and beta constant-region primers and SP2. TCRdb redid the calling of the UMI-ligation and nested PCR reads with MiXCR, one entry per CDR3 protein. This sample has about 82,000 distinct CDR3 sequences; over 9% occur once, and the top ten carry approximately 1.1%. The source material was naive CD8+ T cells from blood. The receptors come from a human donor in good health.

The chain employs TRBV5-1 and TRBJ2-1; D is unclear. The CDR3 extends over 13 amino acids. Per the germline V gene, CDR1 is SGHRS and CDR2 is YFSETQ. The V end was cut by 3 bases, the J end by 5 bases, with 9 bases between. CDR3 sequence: CASSYLGNNEQFF. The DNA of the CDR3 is TGCGCCAGCAGCTATTTGGGGAACAATGAGCAGTTCTTC.

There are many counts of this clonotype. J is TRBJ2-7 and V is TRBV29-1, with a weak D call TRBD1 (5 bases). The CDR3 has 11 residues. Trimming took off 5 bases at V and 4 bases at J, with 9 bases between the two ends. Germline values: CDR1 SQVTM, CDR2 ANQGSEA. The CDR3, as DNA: TGCAGCGTTCCAGGGATTTACGAGCAGTACTTC. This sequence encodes CSVPGIYEQYF.

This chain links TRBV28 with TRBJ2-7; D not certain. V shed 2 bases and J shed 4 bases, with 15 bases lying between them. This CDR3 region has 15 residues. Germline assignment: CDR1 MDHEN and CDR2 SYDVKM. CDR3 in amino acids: CASSLGPAVTYEQYF. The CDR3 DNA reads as TGTGCCAGCAGTTTAGGGCCTGCAGTCACATACGAGCAGTACTTC.

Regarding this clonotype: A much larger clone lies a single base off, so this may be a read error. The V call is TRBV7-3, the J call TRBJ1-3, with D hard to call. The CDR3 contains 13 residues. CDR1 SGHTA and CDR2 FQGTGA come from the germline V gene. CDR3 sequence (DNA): TGTGCCAGCAGCTTAAACTCTGGAAACATCATATATTTT. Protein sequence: CASSLNSGNIIYF.

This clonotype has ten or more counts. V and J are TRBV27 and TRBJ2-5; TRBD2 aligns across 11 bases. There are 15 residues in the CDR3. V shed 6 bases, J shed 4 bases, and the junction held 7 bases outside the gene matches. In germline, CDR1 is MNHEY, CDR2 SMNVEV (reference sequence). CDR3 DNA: TGTGCCAGCAGCCCAACTAGCGGGAGCCTAGAGACCCAGTACTTC. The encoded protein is CASSPTSGSLETQYF.

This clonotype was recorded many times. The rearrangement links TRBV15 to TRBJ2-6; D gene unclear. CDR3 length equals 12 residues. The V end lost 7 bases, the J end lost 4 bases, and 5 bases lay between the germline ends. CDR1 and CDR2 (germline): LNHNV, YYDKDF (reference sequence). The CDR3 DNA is TGTGCCACCACACCCGGGGCCAACGTCCTGACTTTC. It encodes CATTPGANVLTF.

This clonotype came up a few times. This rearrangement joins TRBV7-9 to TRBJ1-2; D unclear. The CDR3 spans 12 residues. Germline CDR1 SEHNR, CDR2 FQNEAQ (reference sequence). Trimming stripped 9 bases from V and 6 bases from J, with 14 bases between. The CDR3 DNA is TGTGCCAGTTCGATCGGAGGGAATGGCTACACCTTC. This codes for CASSIGGNGYTF.

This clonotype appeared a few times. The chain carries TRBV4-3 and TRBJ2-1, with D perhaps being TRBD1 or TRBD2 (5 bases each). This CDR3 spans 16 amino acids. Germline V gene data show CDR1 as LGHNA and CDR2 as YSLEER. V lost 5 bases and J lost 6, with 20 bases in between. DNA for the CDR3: TGCGCCAGCAGCTCCCAGTGGGGGAGAACTGGCAATGAGCAGTTCTTC. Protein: CASSSQWGRTGNEQFF.

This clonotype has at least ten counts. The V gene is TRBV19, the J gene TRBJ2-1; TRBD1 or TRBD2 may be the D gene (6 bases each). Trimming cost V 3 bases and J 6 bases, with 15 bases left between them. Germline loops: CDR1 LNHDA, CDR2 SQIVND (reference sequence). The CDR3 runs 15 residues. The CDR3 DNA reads TGTGCCAGTAGTATTAGCGGTCGAGGGGGCAATGAGCAGTTCTTC. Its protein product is CASSISGRGGNEQFF.

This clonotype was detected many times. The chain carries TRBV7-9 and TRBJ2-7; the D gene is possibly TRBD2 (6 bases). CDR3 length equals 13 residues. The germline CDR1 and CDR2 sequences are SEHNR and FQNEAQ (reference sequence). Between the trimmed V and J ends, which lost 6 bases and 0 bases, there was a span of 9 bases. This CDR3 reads CASRRDSSYEQYF. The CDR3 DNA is TGTGCCAGCAGGAGGGACTCCTCCTACGAGCAGTACTTC.

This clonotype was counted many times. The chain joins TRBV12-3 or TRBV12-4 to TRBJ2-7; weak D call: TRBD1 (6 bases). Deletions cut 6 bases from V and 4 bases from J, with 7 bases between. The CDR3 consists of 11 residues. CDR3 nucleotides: TGTGCCAGCAGCAGGGGTTACGAGCAGTACTTC. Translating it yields CASSRGYEQYF.

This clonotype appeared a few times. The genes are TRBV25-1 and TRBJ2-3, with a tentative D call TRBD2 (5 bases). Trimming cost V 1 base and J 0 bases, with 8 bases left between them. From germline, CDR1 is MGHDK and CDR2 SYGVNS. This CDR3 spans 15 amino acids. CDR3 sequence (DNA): TGTGCCAGCAGTGAATTAGGAGGAAGCACAGATACGCAGTATTTT. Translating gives CASSELGGSTDTQYF.

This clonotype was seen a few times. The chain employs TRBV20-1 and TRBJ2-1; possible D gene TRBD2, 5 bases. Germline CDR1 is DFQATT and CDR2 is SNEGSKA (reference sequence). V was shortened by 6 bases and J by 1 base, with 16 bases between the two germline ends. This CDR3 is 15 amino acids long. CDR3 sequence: CSARGLAVSYNEQFF. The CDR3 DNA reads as TGCAGTGCCCGTGGACTCGCTGTTTCCTACAATGAGCAGTTCTTC.